These 8 T cell receptor beta chains share one sample of origin, sequenced in a study of early stage breast cancer tumors. Sequencing was performed with immunoSEQ multiplex PCR; in TCRdb, only in-frame clones are kept and a portion is missing. The sample contains around 40,000 clones, roughly 72% of which appear only once. Sequences were obtained from blood. The receptors were gathered from a person in their sixties with breast cancer.

The genes are TRBV7-6 and TRBJ2-5; the match to TRBD1 covers 9 bases. CDR3 length: 14 residues. V shed 5 bases, J shed 5 bases, and the junction held 6 bases outside the gene matches. CDR1 is SGHVS and CDR2 is FNYEAQ in the germline V gene. The CDR3 region is CASSPNRGQETQYF. The CDR3 nucleotides are TGTGCCAGCAGCCCGAACAGGGGGCAGGAGACCCAGTACTTC.

CDR3 amino acids: CASSPQGQGPPGYTF. The DNA of the CDR3 is TGTGCCAGCTCACCGCAAGGACAGGGGCCCCCTGGCTACACCTTC. The genes are TRBV18 and TRBJ1-2; 9 nucleotides match TRBD1. Per germline, CDR1 KGHSH and CDR2 LQKENI. V gave up 3 bases and J gave up 7 bases; unmatched junction bases: 9. The CDR3 is 15 residues long.

This clone was detected a few times. The J gene is TRBJ1-1, the V gene TRBV7-9; D is unclear. The germline V gene encodes CDR1 SEHNR and CDR2 FQNEAQ (reference sequence). This CDR3 region has 15 residues. The ends were cut back, 1 base at V and 3 bases at J, with 12 bases in the middle. In DNA, the CDR3 is TGTGCCAGCAGCTTAGTTTCAAGCTGGTACACTGAAGCTTTCTTT. Amino acid sequence: CASSLVSSWYTEAFF.

The CDR3 DNA follows: TGTGCCAGCAGCGCCACTAGCGGACCCCCGGAGACCCAGTACTTC. This encodes CASSATSGPPETQYF. The chain links TRBV9 to TRBJ2-5; 8 bases align to TRBD2. Per the germline V gene, CDR1 is SGDLS and CDR2 is YYNGEE. The ends lost 3 bases at V and 5 bases at J; junction bases unmatched: 9. The CDR3 is 15 residues long.

Worth noting for this clone: One end of the junction does not line up with germline, which may come from a read error. The rearrangement links TRBV7-8 to TRBJ2-7; maybe TRBD1 (8 bases). CDR1 is SGHVS and CDR2 is FQNEAQ in the germline V gene. CDR3 length: 16 residues. This CDR3 reads CASSLAGGGQAYAQYF. CDR3 in DNA: TGTGCCAGCAGCTTAGCAGGGGGGGGACAGGCCTACGCGCAGTACTTC.

This clone has just a few counts. This chain links TRBV10-3 with TRBJ1-1, with TRBD1 identical over 9 bases. Germline loops: CDR1 ENHRY, CDR2 SYGVKD. The CDR3 loop spans 14 amino acids. V trimming: 3 bases; J trimming: 3 bases; junction bases outside the gene matches: 2. The CDR3 here is CAISDWTGDTEAFF. The CDR3 DNA reads as TGTGCCATCAGTGACTGGACAGGGGACACTGAAGCTTTCTTT.

The CDR3 loop is CASSETARGTQYF. The CDR3 bases are TGTGCCAGCAGTGAGACGGCTCGAGGTACGCAGTATTTT. J is TRBJ2-3 and V is TRBV28; no clear D gene. The germline V and J ends were trimmed by 5 bases and 8 bases, with 14 bases remaining between them. Germline values: CDR1 MDHEN, CDR2 SYDVKM. The CDR3 length is 13 residues.

The chain links TRBV5-1 to TRBJ2-4, with 7 nucleotides matching TRBD2. Germline V gene sequence: CDR1 SGHRS, CDR2 YFSETQ. The CDR3 spans 16 residues. V lost 4 bases to trimming and J lost 3 bases; unmatched junction nucleotides: 10. The CDR3 nucleotides read TGCGCCAGCAGCGACGTACGCAGCGGGGACAAAAACATTCAGTACTTC. Protein sequence: CASSDVRSGDKNIQYF.